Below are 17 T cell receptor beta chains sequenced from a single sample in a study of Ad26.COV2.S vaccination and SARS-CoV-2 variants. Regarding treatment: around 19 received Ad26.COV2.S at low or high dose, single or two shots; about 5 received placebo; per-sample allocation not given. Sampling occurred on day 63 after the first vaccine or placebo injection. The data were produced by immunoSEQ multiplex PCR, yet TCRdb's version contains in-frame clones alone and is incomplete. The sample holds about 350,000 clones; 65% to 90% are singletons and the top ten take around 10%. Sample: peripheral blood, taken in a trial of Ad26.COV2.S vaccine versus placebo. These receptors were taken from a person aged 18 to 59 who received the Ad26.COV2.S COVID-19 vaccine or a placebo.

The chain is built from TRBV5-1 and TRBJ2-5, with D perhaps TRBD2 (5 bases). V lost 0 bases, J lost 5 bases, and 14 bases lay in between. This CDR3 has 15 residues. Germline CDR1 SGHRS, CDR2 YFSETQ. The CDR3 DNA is TGCGCCAGCAGCTTGGAGAGAGGGAGTAGGGAGACCCAGTACTTC. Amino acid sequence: CASSLERGSRETQYF.

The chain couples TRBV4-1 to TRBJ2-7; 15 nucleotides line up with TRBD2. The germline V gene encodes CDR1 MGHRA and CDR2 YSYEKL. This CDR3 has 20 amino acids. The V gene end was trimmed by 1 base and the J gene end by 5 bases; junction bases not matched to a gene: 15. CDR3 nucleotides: TGCGCCAGCAGCCAAGTTCCCCCAGCGGGACTAGCGGGAGGAATGGACGAGCAGTACTTC. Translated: CASSQVPPAGLAGGMDEQYF.

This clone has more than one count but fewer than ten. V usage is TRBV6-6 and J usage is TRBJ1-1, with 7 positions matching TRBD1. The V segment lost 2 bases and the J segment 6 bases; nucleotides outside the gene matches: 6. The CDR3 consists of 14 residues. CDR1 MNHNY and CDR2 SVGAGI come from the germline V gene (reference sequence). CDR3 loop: CASSYPVRGPEAFF. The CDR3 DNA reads TGTGCCAGCAGTTACCCAGTGAGGGGGCCTGAAGCTTTCTTT.

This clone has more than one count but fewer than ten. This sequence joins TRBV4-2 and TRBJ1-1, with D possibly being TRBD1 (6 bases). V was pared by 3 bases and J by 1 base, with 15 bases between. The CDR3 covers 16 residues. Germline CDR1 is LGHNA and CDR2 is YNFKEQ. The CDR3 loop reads CASSQALRGANTEAFF. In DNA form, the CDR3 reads TGTGCCAGCAGCCAGGCCTTGAGGGGGGCGAACACTGAAGCTTTCTTT.

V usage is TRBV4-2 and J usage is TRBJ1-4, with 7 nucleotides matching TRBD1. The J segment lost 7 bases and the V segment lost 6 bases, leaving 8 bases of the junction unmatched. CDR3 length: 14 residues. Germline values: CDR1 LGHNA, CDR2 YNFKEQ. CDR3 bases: TGTGCCAGCAGAAGACAGGAGGGGGCTGAAAAACTGTTTTTT. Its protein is CASRRQEGAEKLFF.

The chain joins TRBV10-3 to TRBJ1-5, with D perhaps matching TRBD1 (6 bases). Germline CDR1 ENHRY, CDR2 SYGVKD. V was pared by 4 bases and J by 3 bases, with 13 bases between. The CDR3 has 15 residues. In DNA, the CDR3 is TGTGCCATCAGTGGCCAGGGGCTGGACAATCAGCCCCAGCATTTT. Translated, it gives CAISGQGLDNQPQHF.

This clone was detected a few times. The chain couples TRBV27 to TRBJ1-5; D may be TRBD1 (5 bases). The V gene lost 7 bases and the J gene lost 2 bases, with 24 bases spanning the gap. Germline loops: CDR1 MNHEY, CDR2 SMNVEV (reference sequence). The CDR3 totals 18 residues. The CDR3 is CASTRQTARIGGNQPQHF. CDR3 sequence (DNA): TGTGCCAGCACCCGACAGACGGCCAGGATAGGTGGCAATCAGCCCCAGCATTTT.

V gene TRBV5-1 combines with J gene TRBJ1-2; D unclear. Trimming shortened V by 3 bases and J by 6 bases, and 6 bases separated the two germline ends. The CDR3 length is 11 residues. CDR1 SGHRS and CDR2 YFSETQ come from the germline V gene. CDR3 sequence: CASSSGNGYTF. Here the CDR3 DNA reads TGCGCCAGCAGCTCGGGAAATGGCTACACCTTC.

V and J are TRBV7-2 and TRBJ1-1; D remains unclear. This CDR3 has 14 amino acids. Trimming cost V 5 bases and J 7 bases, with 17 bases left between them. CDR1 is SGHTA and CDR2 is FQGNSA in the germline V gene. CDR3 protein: CASSTTARSREAFF. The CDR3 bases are TGTGCCAGCAGCACAACGGCCAGGTCCCGTGAAGCTTTCTTT.

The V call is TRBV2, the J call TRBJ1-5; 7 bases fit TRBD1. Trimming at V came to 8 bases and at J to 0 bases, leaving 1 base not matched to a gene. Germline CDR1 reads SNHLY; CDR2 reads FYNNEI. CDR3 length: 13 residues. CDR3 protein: CASGTDSNQPQHF. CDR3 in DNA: TGTGCCAGCGGGACAGATAGCAATCAGCCCCAGCATTTT.

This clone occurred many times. The CDR3 nucleotides read TGCGCCAGCAGCCAAGAGGGCAGAAACCCACGCGGCTACACCTTC. This gives the protein CASSQEGRNPRGYTF. The V call is TRBV4-1, the J call TRBJ1-2; no reliable D call. V was clipped by 0 bases and J by 8 bases, with 16 bases between them. The CDR3 is made up of 15 amino acids. Germline V lookup: CDR1 MGHRA, CDR2 YSYEKL.

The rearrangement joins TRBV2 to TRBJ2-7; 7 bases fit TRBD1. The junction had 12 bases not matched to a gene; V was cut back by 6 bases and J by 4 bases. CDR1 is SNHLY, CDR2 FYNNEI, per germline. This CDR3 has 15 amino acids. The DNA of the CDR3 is TGTGCCAGCAGCCACCGGGCAGGGACAGCTTACGAGCAGTACTTC. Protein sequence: CASSHRAGTAYEQYF.

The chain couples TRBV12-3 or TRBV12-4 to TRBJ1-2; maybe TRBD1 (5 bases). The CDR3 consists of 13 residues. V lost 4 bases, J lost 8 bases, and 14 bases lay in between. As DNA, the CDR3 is TGTGCCAGCAGTTGGGGACGGGGTAGAGGCTACACCTTC. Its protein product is CASSWGRGRGYTF.

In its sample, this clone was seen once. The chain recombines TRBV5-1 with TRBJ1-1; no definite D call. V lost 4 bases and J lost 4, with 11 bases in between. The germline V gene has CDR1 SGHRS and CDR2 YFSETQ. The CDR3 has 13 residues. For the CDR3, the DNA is TGCGCCAGCAGCCCGAAATCGCTCACTGAAGCTTTCTTT. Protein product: CASSPKSLTEAFF.

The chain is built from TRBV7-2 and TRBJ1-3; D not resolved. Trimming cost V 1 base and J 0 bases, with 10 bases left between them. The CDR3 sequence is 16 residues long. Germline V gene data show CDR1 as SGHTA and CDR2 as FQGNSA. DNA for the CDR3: TGTGCCAGCAGCTTAGGATCGGGAGGCTCTGGAAACACCATATATTTT. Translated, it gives CASSLGSGGSGNTIYF.

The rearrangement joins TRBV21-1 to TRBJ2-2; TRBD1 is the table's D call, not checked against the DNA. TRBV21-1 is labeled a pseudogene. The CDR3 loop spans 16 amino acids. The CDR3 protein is CASRRGQGHNTGELFF. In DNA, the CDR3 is TGTGCCAGCCGCCGGGGACAGGGGCACAACACCGGGGAGCTGTTTTTT.

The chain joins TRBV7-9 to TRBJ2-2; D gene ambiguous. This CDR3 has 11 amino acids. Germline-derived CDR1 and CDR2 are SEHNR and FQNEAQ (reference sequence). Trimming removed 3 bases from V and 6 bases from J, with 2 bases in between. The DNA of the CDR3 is TGTGCCAGCAGCTTTCCCGGGGAGCTGTTTTTT. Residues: CASSFPGELFF.